A selection of T cell receptor beta chains follows, all from one sample in a study of T cell clones after liver transplantation. TCRdb keeps only in-frame clones here, not all; method: immunoSEQ multiplex PCR. The sample carries tens of thousands of clones, over 80% recorded once. The source material was CD4+ T cells from blood, sampled just over 45 months after liver transplant. The receptors were gathered from a human patient who received a liver transplant. Some T cells here may be from the graft donor. Both conserved end residues are part of each CDR3. Each record gives: clone size, V gene, J gene, D gene, CDR3 length, CDR3 protein, CDR3 DNA. The D gene is left open where the match is weak. The size field is filled for only some rows; it gives once, few, many or a size class.

size: NA
V: TRBV19
J: TRBJ1-1
D: TRBD1
length: 16
CDR3: CASSILTGAGNTEAFF
DNA: TGTGCCAGTAGTATCCTTACAGGGGCCGGGAACACTGAAGCTTTCTTT

size: NA
V: TRBV7-9
J: TRBJ2-7
D: TRBD1
length: 14
CDR3: CASSIRQGVGEQYF
DNA: TGTGCCAGCAGCATCCGACAGGGGGTTGGGGAGCAGTACTTC

size: few
V: TRBV30
J: TRBJ2-2
D: TRBD2
length: 14
CDR3: CALNSGMFTGELFF
DNA: TGTGCCCTAAATAGCGGGATGTTCACCGGGGAGCTGTTTTTT

size: NA
V: TRBV2
J: TRBJ2-7
D: NA
length: 11
CDR3: CASSDQRGIYF
DNA: TGTGCCAGCAGTGATCAACGGGGCATATACTTC

size: NA
V: TRBV6-1
J: TRBJ2-7
D: TRBD1
length: 14
CDR3: CASSGTGGTYEQYF
DNA: TGTGCCAGCAGTGGTACAGGGGGAACCTACGAGCAGTACTTC

size: NA
V: TRBV4-2
J: TRBJ2-7
D: TRBD1
length: 17
CDR3: CASSQRTGPIPSYEQYF
DNA: TGTGCCAGCAGCCAACGGACAGGTCCCATTCCTTCCTACGAGCAGTACTTC

size: NA
V: TRBV19
J: TRBJ2-1
D: NA
length: 16
CDR3: CASSIRVGSGDSEQFF
DNA: TGTGCCAGTAGTATTCGGGTAGGTAGCGGGGACAGTGAGCAGTTCTTC

size: once
V: TRBV9
J: TRBJ2-3
D: TRBD1
length: 16
CDR3: CASSVYRDRSTDTQYF
DNA: TGTGCCAGCAGCGTTTACCGGGACAGAAGCACAGATACGCAGTATTTT

size: few
V: TRBV7-9
J: TRBJ2-1
D: NA
length: 11
CDR3: CASSLLNEQFF
DNA: TGTGCCAGCAGCTTATTGAATGAGCAGTTCTTC

size: NA
V: TRBV5-5
J: TRBJ1-2
D: NA
length: 15
CDR3: CASSFDGPPGYGYTF
DNA: TGTGCCAGCAGCTTCGACGGACCTCCGGGGTATGGCTACACCTTC

size: few
V: TRBV10-2
J: TRBJ1-1
D: NA
length: 14
CDR3: CASLSGGLNTEAFF
DNA: TGCGCCAGCCTCAGCGGGGGGCTGAACACTGAAGCTTTCTTT

size: NA
V: TRBV30
J: TRBJ1-2
D: NA
length: 11
CDR3: CAWRGAGGYTF
DNA: TGTGCCTGGAGGGGAGCGGGTGGCTACACCTTC

size: NA
V: TRBV19
J: TRBJ1-1
D: NA
length: 13
CDR3: CASSIRLNTEAFF
DNA: TGTGCCAGTAGTATCAGATTGAACACTGAAGCTTTCTTT

size: NA
V: TRBV7-7
J: TRBJ2-2
D: TRBD1
length: 15
CDR3: CASSFGRGQAGELFF
DNA: TGTGCCAGCAGCTTTGGCAGGGGGCAGGCCGGGGAGCTGTTTTTT

size: NA
V: TRBV5-4
J: TRBJ1-1
D: NA
length: 16
CDR3: CASSRAGKGNGAEAFF
DNA: TGTGCCAGCAGCCGCGCGGGGAAGGGAAATGGGGCTGAAGCTTTCTTT

size: NA
V: TRBV5-4
J: TRBJ2-7
D: NA
length: 15
CDR3: CASSPLGRPRAEQYF
DNA: TGTGCCAGCAGCCCTTTAGGACGCCCTAGGGCCGAGCAGTACTTC

size: NA
V: TRBV10-3
J: TRBJ1-1
D: NA
length: 13
CDR3: CAISEAGHTEAFF
DNA: TGTGCCATCAGTGAGGCGGGGCACACTGAAGCTTTCTTT